This T cell receptor beta chain was captured in a study of T cell responses to AZD1222 COVID-19 vaccine. Whole-study findings and limits: Every sample of the repertoires postdated the peak T cell response. The study found vaccine-associated CD4 TCRs spanning spike, dominant at 160-218 and 743-854.

Measured with immunoSEQ multiplex PCR; TCRdb has only the in-frame clones, and not every one. The sample records about 110,000 clones, more than 75% being singletons. The germline CDR1 and CDR2 sequences are LGHDT and YNNKEL (reference sequence). The CDR3 runs 15 residues. The trim removed 1 base at V and 2 bases at J, leaving 1 base unmatched. A remark on this clone: Its antigen is not known.

The TCR comes from an adult in good health. The V and J genes are TRBV3-1 (or the pseudogene TRBV3-2) and TRBJ2-7; 11 bases match TRBD2. The specimen comprised peripheral blood, sampled on day 0 of AZD1222 vaccination. CDR3 residues: CASSQVAGGPYEQYF. For the CDR3, the DNA is TGTGCCAGCAGCCAAGTAGCGGGGGGGCCCTACGAGCAGTACTTC.